These 2 T cell receptor beta chains came from one sample sequenced in a study of blood T cell repertoires in COVID-19. TCRdb's copy holds only in-frame clones and misses some; the assay was immunoSEQ multiplex PCR. The repertoire includes 150,000 to 200,000 clones, approximately 80% of them detected once, and around 8.4% sits in the top ten. The sample comprised peripheral blood. These receptors all stem from a woman aged 80 or over with active or convalescent COVID-19.

The chain has TRBV7-9 and TRBJ1-1; 7 bases are a match to TRBD1. Germline CDR1 and CDR2: SEHNR and FQNEAQ (reference sequence). With V trimmed by 6 bases and J by 14 bases, 9 bases remained unmatched. This CDR3 is built from 11 residues. The CDR3, as DNA: TGTGCCAGCAGTTATCGGGACAGCTCCTTCTTT. Encoded protein: CASSYRDSSFF.

This clone has only one observation. This chain joins TRBV7-6 and TRBJ1-1; D might be TRBD1 (6 bases). Germline CDR1 is SGHVS and CDR2 is FNYEAQ. The ends were cut back, 1 base at V and 3 bases at J, with 9 bases in the middle. The CDR3 contains 14 residues. This CDR3 reads CASSLVQGYTEAFF. DNA of the CDR3: TGTGCCAGCAGCTTAGTACAGGGCTACACTGAAGCTTTCTTT.